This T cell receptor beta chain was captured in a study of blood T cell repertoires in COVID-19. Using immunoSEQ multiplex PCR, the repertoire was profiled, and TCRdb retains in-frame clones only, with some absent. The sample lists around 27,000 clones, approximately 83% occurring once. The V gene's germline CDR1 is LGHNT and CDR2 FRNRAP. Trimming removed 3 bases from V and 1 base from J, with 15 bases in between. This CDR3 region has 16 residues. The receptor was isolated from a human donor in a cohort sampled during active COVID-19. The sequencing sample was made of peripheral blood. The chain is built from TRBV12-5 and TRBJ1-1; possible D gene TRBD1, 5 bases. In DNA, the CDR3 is TGTGCTAGTGGTTTCCACATCTCGACAGCGAACACTGAAGCTTTCTTT. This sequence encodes CASGFHISTANTEAFF.